The sequence of this T cell receptor beta chain was determined in a study of immune characteristics of hereditary and idiopathic chronic pancreatitis. General observations from the study: Samples were taken only at TPIAT; differing disease duration may matter. Versus controls, both chronic pancreatitis groups showed increased diversity and reduced clonality.

Sequencing used immunoSEQ multiplex PCR; TCRdb keeps in-frame clones, though not all of them. The data hold roughly 13,000 clones, with about 73% observed a single time. Patients having total pancreatectomy with islet autotransplantation provided the chronic pancreatitis pancreas tissue. Genomic DNA was extracted directly from bulk pancreas tissue without T cell sorting. CDR1 is SGHNT, CDR2 YYREEE, per germline (reference sequence). The CDR3 contains 15 residues. Between the trimmed V and J ends, which lost 6 bases and 4 bases, there was a span of 19 bases. Note on this clone: The antigen remains unidentified.

The sequence came from a human donor with chronic pancreatitis. The rearrangement uses TRBV5-4 and TRBJ2-5, with D possibly TRBD1 on 6 matching bases. The source material was pancreas tissue with hereditary chronic pancreatitis. The CDR3 protein is CASTLQQGLGETQYF. DNA for the CDR3: TGTGCCAGCACCCTGCAACAGGGCCTGGGAGAGACCCAGTACTTC.